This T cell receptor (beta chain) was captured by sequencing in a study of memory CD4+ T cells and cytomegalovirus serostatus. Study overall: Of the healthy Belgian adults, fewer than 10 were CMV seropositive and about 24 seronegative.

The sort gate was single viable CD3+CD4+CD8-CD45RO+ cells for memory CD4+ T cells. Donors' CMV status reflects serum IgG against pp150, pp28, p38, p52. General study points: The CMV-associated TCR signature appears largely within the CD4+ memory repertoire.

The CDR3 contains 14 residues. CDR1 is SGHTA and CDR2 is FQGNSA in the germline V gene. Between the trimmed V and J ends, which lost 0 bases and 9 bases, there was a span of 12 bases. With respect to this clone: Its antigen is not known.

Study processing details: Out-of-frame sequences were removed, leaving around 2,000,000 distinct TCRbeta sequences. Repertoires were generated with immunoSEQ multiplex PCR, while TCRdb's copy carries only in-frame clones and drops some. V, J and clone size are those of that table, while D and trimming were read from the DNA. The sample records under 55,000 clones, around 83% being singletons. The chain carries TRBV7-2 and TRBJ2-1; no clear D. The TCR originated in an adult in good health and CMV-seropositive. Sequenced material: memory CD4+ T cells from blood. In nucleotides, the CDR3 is TGTGCCAGCAGCTTAGCGCTAAGAACAAGTGAGCAGTTCTTC. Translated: CASSLALRTSEQFF.